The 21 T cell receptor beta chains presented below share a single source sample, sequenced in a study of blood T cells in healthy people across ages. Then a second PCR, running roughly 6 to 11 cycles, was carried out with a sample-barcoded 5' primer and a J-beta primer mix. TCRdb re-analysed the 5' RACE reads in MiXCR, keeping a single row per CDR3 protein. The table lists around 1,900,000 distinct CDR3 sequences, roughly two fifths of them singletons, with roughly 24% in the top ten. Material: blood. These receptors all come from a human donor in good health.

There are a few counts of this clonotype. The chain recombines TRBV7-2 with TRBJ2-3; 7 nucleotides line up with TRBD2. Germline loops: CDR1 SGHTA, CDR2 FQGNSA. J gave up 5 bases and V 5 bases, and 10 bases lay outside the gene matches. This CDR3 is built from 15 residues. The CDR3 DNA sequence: TGTGCCAGCAGCCCTGGACTGCCGGGGGGAGATACGCAGTATTTT. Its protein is CASSPGLPGGDTQYF.

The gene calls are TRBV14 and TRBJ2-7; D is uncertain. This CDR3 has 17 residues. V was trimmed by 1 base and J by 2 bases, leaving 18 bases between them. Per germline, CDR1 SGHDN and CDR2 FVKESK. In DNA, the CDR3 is TGTGCCAGCAGCCAAGGGGATCGAGCTCGACCCACCTACGAGCAGTACTTC. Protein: CASSQGDRARPTYEQYF.

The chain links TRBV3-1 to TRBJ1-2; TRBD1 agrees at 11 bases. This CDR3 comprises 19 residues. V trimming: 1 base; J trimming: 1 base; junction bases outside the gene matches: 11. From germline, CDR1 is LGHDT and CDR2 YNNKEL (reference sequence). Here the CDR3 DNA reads TGTGCCAGCAGCCAAGGATCCGGGACAGGGGGATTGGGTAACTATGGCTACACCTTC. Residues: CASSQGSGTGGLGNYGYTF.

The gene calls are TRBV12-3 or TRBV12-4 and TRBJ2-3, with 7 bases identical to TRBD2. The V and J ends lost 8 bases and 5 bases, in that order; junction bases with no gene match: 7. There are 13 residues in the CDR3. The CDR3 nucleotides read TGTGCCAGCTCCCGGGACTATGTAGATACGCAGTATTTT. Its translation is CASSRDYVDTQYF.

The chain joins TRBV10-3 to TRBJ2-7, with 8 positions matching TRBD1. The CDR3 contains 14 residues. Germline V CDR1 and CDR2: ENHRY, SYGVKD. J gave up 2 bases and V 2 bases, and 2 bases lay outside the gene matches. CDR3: CAISEPDRAYEQYF. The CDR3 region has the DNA TGTGCCATCAGTGAGCCGGACAGGGCCTACGAGCAGTACTTC.

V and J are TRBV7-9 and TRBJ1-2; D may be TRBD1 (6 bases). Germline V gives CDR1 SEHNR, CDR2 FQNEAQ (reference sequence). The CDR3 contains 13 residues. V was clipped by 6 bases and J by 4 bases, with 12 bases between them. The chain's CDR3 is CASRKGDPYGYTF. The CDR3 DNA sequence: TGTGCCAGCAGGAAGGGGGACCCCTATGGCTACACCTTC.

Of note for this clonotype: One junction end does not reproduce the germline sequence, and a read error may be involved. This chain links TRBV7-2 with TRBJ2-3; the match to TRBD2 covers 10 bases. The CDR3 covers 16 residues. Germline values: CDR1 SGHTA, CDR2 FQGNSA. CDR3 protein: CASSFLAGASTDMQYF. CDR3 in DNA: TGTGCCAGCAGCTTCCTAGCGGGGGCGAGCACAGATATGCAGTATTTT.

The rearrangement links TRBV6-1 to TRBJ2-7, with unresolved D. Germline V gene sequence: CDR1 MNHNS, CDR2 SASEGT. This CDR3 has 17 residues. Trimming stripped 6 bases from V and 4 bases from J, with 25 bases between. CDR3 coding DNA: TGTGCCAGCAGCCGAGCTTGGGTCGCAAAAGCTCCTTACGAGCAGTACTTC. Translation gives CASSRAWVAKAPYEQYF.

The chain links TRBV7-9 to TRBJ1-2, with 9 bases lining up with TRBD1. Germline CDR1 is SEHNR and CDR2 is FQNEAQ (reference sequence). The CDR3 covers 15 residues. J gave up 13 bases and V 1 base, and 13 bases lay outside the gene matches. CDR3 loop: CASSLESRGTGNPTF. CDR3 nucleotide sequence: TGTGCCAGCAGCTTAGAATCCCGCGGGACAGGGAACCCCACCTTC.

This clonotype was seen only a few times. Here the CDR3 reads CASQSRGYQETQYF. The CDR3 DNA reads TGTGCCAGCCAATCGCGGGGGTACCAAGAGACCCAGTACTTC. V usage is TRBV12-3 or TRBV12-4 and J usage is TRBJ2-5; TRBD2 matches at 7 bases. This CDR3 has 14 amino acids. Losses at the gene ends were 8 bases for V and 0 bases for J; bases not matched to a gene: 6.

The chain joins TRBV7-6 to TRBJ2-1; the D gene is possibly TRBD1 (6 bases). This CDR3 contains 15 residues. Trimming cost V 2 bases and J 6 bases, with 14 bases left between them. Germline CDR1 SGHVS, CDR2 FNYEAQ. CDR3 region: CASSLNRGTCNEQFF. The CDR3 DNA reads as TGTGCCAGCAGCTTAAATAGGGGGACCTGCAATGAGCAGTTCTTC.

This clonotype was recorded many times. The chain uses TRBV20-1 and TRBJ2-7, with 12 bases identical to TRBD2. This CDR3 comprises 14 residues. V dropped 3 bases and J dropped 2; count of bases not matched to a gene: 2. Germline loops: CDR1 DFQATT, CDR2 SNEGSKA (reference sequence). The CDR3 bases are TGCAGTGCTAGTGGACTAGCGGGGACCTACGAGCAGTACTTC. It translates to CSASGLAGTYEQYF.

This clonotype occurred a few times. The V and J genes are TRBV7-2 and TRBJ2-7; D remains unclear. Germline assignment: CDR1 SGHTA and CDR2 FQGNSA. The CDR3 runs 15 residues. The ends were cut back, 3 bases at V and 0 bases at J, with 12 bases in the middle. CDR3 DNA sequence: TGTGCCAGCAGCTTTGAAATCGGCCTCTCCTACGAGCAGTACTTC. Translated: CASSFEIGLSYEQYF.

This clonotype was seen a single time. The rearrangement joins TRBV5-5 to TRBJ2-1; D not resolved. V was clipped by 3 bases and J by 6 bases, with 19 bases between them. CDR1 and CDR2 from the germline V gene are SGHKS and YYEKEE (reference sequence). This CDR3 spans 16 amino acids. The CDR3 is CASSSLLRQDLNEQFF. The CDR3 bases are TGTGCCAGCAGCTCCCTCCTTCGTCAGGACCTCAATGAGCAGTTCTTC.

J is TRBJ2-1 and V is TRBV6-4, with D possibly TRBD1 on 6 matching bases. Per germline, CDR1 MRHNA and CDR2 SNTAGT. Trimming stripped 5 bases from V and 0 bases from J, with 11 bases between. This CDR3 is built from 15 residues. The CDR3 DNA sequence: TGTGCCAGCAGTTCACAGGGATTCTCCTACAATGAGCAGTTCTTC. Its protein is CASSSQGFSYNEQFF.

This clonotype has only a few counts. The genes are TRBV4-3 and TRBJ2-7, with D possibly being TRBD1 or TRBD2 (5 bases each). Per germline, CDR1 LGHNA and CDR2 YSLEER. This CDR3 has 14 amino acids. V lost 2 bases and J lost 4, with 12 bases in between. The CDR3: CASSQWDGPYEQYF. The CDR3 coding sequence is TGCGCCAGCAGCCAATGGGACGGACCTTACGAGCAGTACTTC.

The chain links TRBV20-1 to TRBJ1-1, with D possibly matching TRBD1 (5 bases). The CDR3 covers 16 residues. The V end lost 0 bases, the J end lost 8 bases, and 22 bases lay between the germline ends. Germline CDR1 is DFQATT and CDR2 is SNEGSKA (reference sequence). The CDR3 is CSARDLMEGPTLEAFF. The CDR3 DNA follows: TGCAGTGCTAGAGATCTCATGGAGGGGCCAACATTGGAAGCTTTCTTT.

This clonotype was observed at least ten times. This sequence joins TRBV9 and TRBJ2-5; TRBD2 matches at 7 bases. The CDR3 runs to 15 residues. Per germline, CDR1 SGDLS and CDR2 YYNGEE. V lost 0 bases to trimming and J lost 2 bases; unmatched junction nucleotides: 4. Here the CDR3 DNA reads TGTGCCAGCAGCGTAGCAAGCGGGGTACAAGAGACCCAGTACTTC. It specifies CASSVASGVQETQYF.

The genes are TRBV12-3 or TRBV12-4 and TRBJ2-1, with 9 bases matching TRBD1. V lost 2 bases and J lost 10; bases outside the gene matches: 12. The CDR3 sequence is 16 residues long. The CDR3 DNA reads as TGTGCCAGCAGTTTATGGGACAGGGCCCCCATAACGGAGCAGTTCTTC. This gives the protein CASSLWDRAPITEQFF.

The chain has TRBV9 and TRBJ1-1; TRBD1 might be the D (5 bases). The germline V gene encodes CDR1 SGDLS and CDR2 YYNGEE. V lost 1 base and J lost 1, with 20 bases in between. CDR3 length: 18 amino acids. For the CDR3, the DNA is TGTGCCAGCAGCGTATCTTCGCAGGGTTTGGCAGGGAACACTGAAGCTTTCTTT. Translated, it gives CASSVSSQGLAGNTEAFF.

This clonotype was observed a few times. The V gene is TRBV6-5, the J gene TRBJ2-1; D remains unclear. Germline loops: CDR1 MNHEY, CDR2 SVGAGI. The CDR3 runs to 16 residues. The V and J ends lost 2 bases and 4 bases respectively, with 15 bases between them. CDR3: CASSYMARSGYNEQFF. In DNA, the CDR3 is TGTGCCAGCAGTTACATGGCTAGGTCGGGTTACAATGAGCAGTTCTTC.